This TCR beta chain was obtained from a study of blood T cell repertoires in COVID-19. The V end lost 4 bases, the J end lost 5 bases, and 18 bases lay between the germline ends. The CDR3 has 16 amino acids. The V gene's germline CDR1 is MGHDK and CDR2 SYGVNS. Data came from immunoSEQ multiplex PCR; TCRdb stores just in-frame clones and leaves some out. Counted here are some 120,000 clones, 81% occurring once; the ten biggest clones make up about a sixth. Recruited during active infection, patients (from Seattle) were subsequently followed longitudinally. The sample was peripheral blood. This TCR was recovered from a man aged 25 to 40 with COVID-19, enrolled during active disease. The rearrangement joins TRBV25-1 to TRBJ2-1; possibly TRBD1 for D (6 bases). The CDR3 here is CASSVDSGQFHNEQFF. CDR3 nucleotides: TGTGCCAGCAGTGTGGATAGTGGACAGTTCCACAATGAGCAGTTCTTC.